This T cell receptor (beta chain) stems from a study of blood T cell repertoires in COVID-19. This table comes from immunoSEQ multiplex PCR, and its TCRdb copy is limited to in-frame clones, with some not included. The top ten hold under 5.5% of the sample, which has 250,000 to 400,000 clones, about 89% seen once. Participants spanned ages about 18 to 100 years and resided in roughly 22 US areas. Recovered participants had two consecutive negative NP/OP PCR tests, healthcare professional clearance, or symptom resolution. Trimming pared 0 bases from V and 6 bases from J, leaving 8 bases between. CDR3 length: 13 residues. Per germline, CDR1 MGHRA and CDR2 YSYEKL.

This clonotype was sampled from a woman younger than 45 who had recovered from COVID-19. Sample: PBMCs or T cells enriched from blood (not recorded which). The V gene is TRBV4-1, the J gene TRBJ1-1, with D hard to call. CDR3 bases: TGCGCCAGCAGCCAAGAGACGAGGGCTGAAGCTTTCTTT. This encodes CASSQETRAEAFF.